These 9 T cell receptor beta chains originate from one sample sequenced in a study of CD8 T cells in ankylosing spondylitis. One entry per CDR3 protein results from TCRdb running MiXCR on the 5' RACE reads. The table has some 140,000 distinct CDR3 sequences, around 7.9% seen once. Sequenced: blood, either unsorted or a sorted T cell fraction (not recorded which). The receptors here all came from a female donor with ankylosing spondylitis or in good health (not recorded which).

In this sample, this clonotype turned up many times. The chain has TRBV20-1 and TRBJ2-4; D remains ambiguous. V dropped 6 bases and J dropped 2 bases, with 8 bases sitting between them. This CDR3 has 12 amino acids. Per the germline V gene, CDR1 is DFQATT and CDR2 is SNEGSKA (reference sequence). The CDR3 DNA reads TGCAGTGCCGAGATGTCCAAAAACATTCAGTACTTC. It encodes CSAEMSKNIQYF.

This clonotype was counted ten times or more. The J gene is TRBJ1-1, the V gene TRBV7-9; D is possibly TRBD1 (5 bases). The germline V and J ends were trimmed by 5 bases and 4 bases, with 14 bases remaining between them. The CDR3 spans 14 residues. Germline-derived CDR1 and CDR2 are SEHNR and FQNEAQ (reference sequence). For the CDR3, the DNA is TGTGCCAGCAGCGGAGGGACGGCAAGCACTGAAGCTTTCTTT. It encodes CASSGGTASTEAFF.

Points on this clonotype: A much larger clonotype is one base distant, so this may be a read error. This sequence joins TRBV7-2 and TRBJ1-5; D not resolved. With 3 bases removed from V and 0 bases from J, the gap between germline ends came to 9 bases. Germline CDR1 and CDR2: SGHTA and FQGNSA. This CDR3 is built from 15 residues. The CDR3 DNA reads TGTGCCAGCAGCTTGTACAGCGGTAGCAATCAGCCCCAGCATTTT. Residues: CASSLYSGSNQPQHF.

On this clonotype itself: A single base separates this from a much larger clone, so it may be a read error. The chain employs TRBV4-2 and TRBJ2-7, with D unclear. Per the germline V gene, CDR1 is LGHNA and CDR2 is YNFKEQ. The CDR3 loop spans 14 amino acids. Trimming removed 4 bases from V and 0 bases from J, with 10 bases in between. CDR3 residues: CASSLELFSYEQYF. DNA of the CDR3: TGTGCCAGCAGCCTTGAACTATTCTCCTACGAGCAGTACTTC.

This clonotype was counted a few times. A much larger clone lies one base from this, so it may be a read error. The V and J genes are TRBV12-3 or TRBV12-4 and TRBJ2-1, with D perhaps assigned TRBD1 or TRBD2 (5 bases each). With 5 bases removed from V and 0 bases from J, the gap between germline ends came to 11 bases. The CDR3 sequence is 15 residues long. CDR3: CASSPWGSSYNEQFF. The CDR3 DNA reads as TGTGCCAGCAGTCCATGGGGGAGCTCCTACAATGAGCAGTTCTTC.

This clonotype was observed many times. The chain joins TRBV9 to TRBJ2-3; D might be TRBD1 (6 bases). The CDR3 loop spans 13 amino acids. V lost 7 bases to trimming and J lost 0 bases, with 9 bases between them. Germline-derived CDR1 and CDR2 are SGDLS and YYNGEE. For the CDR3, the DNA is TGTGCCAGCGCGCAGGGGAGCACAGATACGCAGTATTTT. Its protein product is CASAQGSTDTQYF.

This clonotype was detected ten times or more. The CDR3 DNA sequence: TGTGCCACCAGGGCCCAGGGGGGAGACCAGCCCCAGCATTTT. It specifies CATRAQGGDQPQHF. This chain links TRBV15 with TRBJ1-5, with 7 positions matching TRBD1. Germline CDR1 is LNHNV and CDR2 is YYDKDF (reference sequence). Unmatched junction bases numbered 9, after V lost 6 bases and J lost 7 bases. This CDR3 spans 14 amino acids.

This clonotype was picked up many times. The chain recombines TRBV20-1 with TRBJ2-3; D is tentatively TRBD1 or TRBD2 (5 bases each). Germline CDR1 is DFQATT and CDR2 is SNEGSKA (reference sequence). The CDR3 covers 14 residues. The V end lost 3 bases, the J end lost 6 bases, and 16 bases lay between the germline ends. The CDR3 DNA reads as TGCAGTGCTAGGGTTGAACCGGGGCTGGATACGCAGTATTTT. Its protein product is CSARVEPGLDTQYF.

The CDR3 nucleotides read TGTGCCTGGAGAAGGGCAGGACCCTACGAGCAGTACTTC. This encodes CAWRRAGPYEQYF. The chain couples TRBV30 to TRBJ2-7; D unclear. The CDR3 consists of 13 residues. V was clipped by 3 bases and J by 2 bases, with 11 bases between them. The V gene's germline CDR1 is GTSNPN and CDR2 SVGIG (reference sequence). The whole variable domain, filled in from reference TRBV30 and TRBJ2-7, reads SQTIHQWPATLVQPVGSPLSLECTVEGTSNPNLYWYRQAAGRGLQLLFYSVGIGQISSEVPQNLSASRPQDRQFILSSKKLLLSDSGFYLCAWRRAGPYEQYFGPGTRLTVT.